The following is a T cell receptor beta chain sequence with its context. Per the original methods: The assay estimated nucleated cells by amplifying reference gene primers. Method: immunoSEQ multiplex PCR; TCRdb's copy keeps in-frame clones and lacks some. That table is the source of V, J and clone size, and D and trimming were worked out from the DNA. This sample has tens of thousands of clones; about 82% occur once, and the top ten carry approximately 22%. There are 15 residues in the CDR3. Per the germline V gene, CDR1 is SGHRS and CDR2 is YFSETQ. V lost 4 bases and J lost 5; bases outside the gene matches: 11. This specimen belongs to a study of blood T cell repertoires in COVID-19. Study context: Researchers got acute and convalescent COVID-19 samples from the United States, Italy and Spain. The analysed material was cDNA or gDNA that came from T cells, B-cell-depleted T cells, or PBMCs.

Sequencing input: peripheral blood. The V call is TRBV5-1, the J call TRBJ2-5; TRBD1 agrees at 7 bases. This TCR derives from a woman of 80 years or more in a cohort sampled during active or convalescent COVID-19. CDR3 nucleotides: TGCGCCAGCAGCCCCCAGACAGGGACACAGGAGACCCAGTACTTC. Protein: CASSPQTGTQETQYF. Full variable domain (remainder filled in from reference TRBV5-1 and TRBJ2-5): KAGVTQTPRYLIKTRGQQVTLSCSPISGHRSVSWYQQTPGQGLQFLFEYFSETQRNKGNFPGRFSGRQFSNSRSEMNVSTLELGDSALYLCASSPQTGTQETQYFGPGTRLLVL.